Sequencing of this TCR beta chain was carried out in a study of shared clonotypes between healthy human individuals. Overall study findings and caveats: Limited genetic and exposure-history diversity came from having few donors.

A word on this clone: Its specificity is unknown.

Measured with immunoSEQ multiplex PCR; TCRdb has only the in-frame clones, and not every one. The table includes fewer than 2.5 million clones, 80% to 95% detected once. The CDR3 runs to 16 residues. Germline V gene lookup returns CDR1 MNHNS and CDR2 SASEGT. With 3 bases clipped from V and 0 bases from J, the junction kept 0 bases outside the gene matches. V gene TRBV6-1 combines with J gene TRBJ2-1, with 12 positions matching TRBD1. The source material was naive CD4+ T cells from PBMCs. Stated subset: CD45RA+ positively selected. The sequence was obtained from a man between 18 and 35 years old in good health. Some clones in this sample may be carry-over from other donors' samples. This CDR3 is CASSEGQGASYNEQFF. For the CDR3, the DNA is TGTGCCAGCAGTGAGGGACAGGGGGCCTCCTACAATGAGCAGTTCTTC.